Listed below are T cell receptor beta chains from one sample, sequenced in a study of cytomegalovirus exposure and HLA in healthy donors. Here immunoSEQ multiplex PCR was the method, and the copy in TCRdb shows in-frame clones only, minus some. The table lists approximately 190,000 clones, more than 65% of them singletons, with less than 4.5% in the top ten. Sample: PBMCs. The receptors shown here come from a man between 45 and 60 years old in good health and CMV-seronegative. Each CDR3 is given with its conserved first and last residue. A D gene is named only where the DNA matches it firmly. Size tells how often a clone was seen (once, few, many) or the class of an expanded clone, and some rows leave it out.

TRBD2	-	TRBJ2-7	TRBV7-8	TGTGCCAGCAGCCCGGGCGGTAGCGGGGGGTACCGCGAGCAGTACTTC	CASSPGGSGGYREQYF
-	-	TRBJ1-2	TRBV4-3	TGCGCCAGCAGCCACTTTCCCCCACAGGCTAACTATGGCTACACCTTC	CASSHFPPQANYGYTF
-	-	TRBJ2-7	TRBV27	TGTGCCAGCAGTTCTATCGAGGACTACGAGCAGTACTTC	CASSSIEDYEQYF
TRBD1	-	TRBJ2-7	TRBV5-1	TGCGCCAGCAGCCTCAGTGTGCCGACAGGGGTCTACGAGCAGTACTTC	CASSLSVPTGVYEQYF
-	-	TRBJ1-1	TRBV4-1	TGCGCCAGCAGCCAAGGGCGGGGGGGCGACACTGAAGCTTTCTTT	CASSQGRGGDTEAFF
TRBD1	-	TRBJ2-7	TRBV5-4	TGTGCCAGCAGCTTATGGACAGGAGGAGGCGAGCAGTACTTC	CASSLWTGGGEQYF
-	few	TRBJ1-5	TRBV7-2	TGTGCCAGCAGCTTAATGCCAGGGGATCAGCCCCAGCATTTT	CASSLMPGDQPQHF
-	-	TRBJ2-3	TRBV15	TGTGCCACCGGAGAAGTGGGGGCAGGGACGCAGTATTTT	CATGEVGAGTQYF
-	few	TRBJ2-7	TRBV7-9	TGTGCCAGCAGCTTAAGCGGAGAGGACGAGCAGTACTTC	CASSLSGEDEQYF
-	-	TRBJ2-6	TRBV4-3	TGCGCCAGCAGCCAAGAGGCCTCATGGGCCGGGGCCAACGTCCTGACTTTC	CASSQEASWAGANVLTF
-	-	TRBJ1-6	TRBV21-1	TGTGCCAGCAGCAAGACAGGGGACCTCTCCTATAATTCACCCCTCCACTTT	CASSKTGDLSYNSPLHF
-	-	TRBJ1-6	TRBV28	TGTGCCAGCAGTTTAGGAGACGGGGATTCACCCCTCCACTTT	CASSLGDGDSPLHF
-	-	TRBJ2-3	TRBV11-2	TGTGCCAGCAGCTTCTCAGAAAACACAGATACGCAGTATTTT	CASSFSENTDTQYF
TRBD1	-	TRBJ2-7	TRBV5-1	TGCGCCAGCAGCGACAGGGACTACGAGCAGTACTTC	CASSDRDYEQYF
-	-	TRBJ2-1	TRBV7-6	TGTGCCAGCAGCTTAGCTGAGTTGAATGAGCAGTTCTTC	CASSLAELNEQFF
-	few	TRBJ2-3	TRBV5-3	TGTGCCAGAAGCCGCAGCCGGGACACAAGGGGTACGCAGTATTTT	CARSRSRDTRGTQYF
TRBD2	-	TRBJ2-1	TRBV2	TGTGCCACCCTTCTTAGCGGGGGGGCCTTTGAGGAGCAGTTCTTC	CATLLSGGAFEEQFF
TRBD1	-	TRBJ2-7	TRBV7-9	TGTGCCAGCAGCTCCCGACAGGGCTCCTACGAGCAGTACTTC	CASSSRQGSYEQYF
TRBD1	-	TRBJ1-4	TRBV5-5	TGTGCCAGCAGCCTGAAGGGGGACAGGAGTGAAAAACTGTTTTTT	CASSLKGDRSEKLFF
-	-	TRBJ2-7	TRBV4-1	TGCGCCAGCAGCCAAGAGGGCTACTCCTACGAGCAGTACTTC	CASSQEGYSYEQYF
TRBD1	-	TRBJ2-3	TRBV4-2	TGTGCCAGCAGCCAAGGGCACAGGGGTTACGCAGATACGCAGTATTTT	CASSQGHRGYADTQYF
-	-	TRBJ1-1	TRBV19	TGTGCCAGTAGTATAGCTAGGGGTGGCACTGAAGCTTTCTTT	CASSIARGGTEAFF
TRBD1	-	TRBJ1-1	TRBV6-5	TGTGCCAGCAGTTACGCTTCCACAGGGGAGAACACTGAAGCTTTCTTT	CASSYASTGENTEAFF
TRBD1	-	TRBJ2-2	TRBV5-1	TGCGCCAGCAGCTTGACAGGGGCTCCCGGGGAGCTGTTTTTT	CASSLTGAPGELFF
TRBD2	-	TRBJ2-6	TRBV18	TGTGCCGGCAGGGACTACTCTGGGGCCAACGTCCTGACTTTC	CAGRDYSGANVLTF
-	once	TRBJ1-6	TRBV6-5	TGTGCCAGCAGTCACCCAGCGGACCACCCCTCACCCCTCCACTTT	CASSHPADHPSPLHF
-	-	TRBJ1-4	TRBV5-8	TGTGCCAGCAGCTCCGGGGGGGGGCGTGAAAAACTGTTTTTT	CASSSGGGREKLFF
TRBD1	-	TRBJ2-7	TRBV19	TGTGCCAGTAGTCGACAGGGCTCCTACGAGCAGTACTTC	CASSRQGSYEQYF
-	-	TRBJ2-1	TRBV9	TGTGCCAGCAGCGTAAACAGAATTTACTCCTACAATGAGCAGTTCTTC	CASSVNRIYSYNEQFF
-	-	TRBJ2-1	TRBV6-5	TGTGCCAGCAGCAAGGGAAGGGAGTACAATGAGCAGTTCTTC	CASSKGREYNEQFF
-	-	TRBJ2-5	TRBV7-9	TGTGCCAGCAGCTTAAGAGGGACAGTGGGGGGCGGGTCTCAAGAGACCCAGTACTTC	CASSLRGTVGGGSQETQYF
TRBD1	-	TRBJ1-2	TRBV5-1	TGCGCCAGCAGCTTGGTACAGGGGGCTGACGGCTACACCTTC	CASSLVQGADGYTF
-	-	TRBJ2-7	TRBV6-5	TGTGCCAGCACGGCGGGGGCCCACGAGCAGTACTTC	CASTAGAHEQYF
-	-	TRBJ1-1	TRBV6-4	TGTGCCAGCAGCGTACAGGGGAACACTGAAGCTTTCTTT	CASSVQGNTEAFF
-	-	TRBJ1-5	TRBV6-1	TGTGCCAGCAGTTACAAACAGCCCCAGCATTTT	CASSYKQPQHF
TRBD2	-	TRBJ2-1	TRBV7-2	TGTGCCAGCAGCTTAGGAGGCAGCGGGGCTAATGAGCAGTTCTTC	CASSLGGSGANEQFF
TRBD1	-	TRBJ1-5	TRBV27	TGTGCCAGCGGGGACAGGGGAAGCAATCAGCCCCAGCATTTT	CASGDRGSNQPQHF
-	-	TRBJ1-2	TRBV4-2	TGTGCCAGCAGCGGGCCGGCCAGTAACTATGGCTACACCTTC	CASSGPASNYGYTF
-	-	TRBJ1-6	TRBV7-3	TGTGCCAGCAGCTTAGGACATTCGGCACCCCTCCACTTT	CASSLGHSAPLHF
-	-	TRBJ2-7	TRBV7-2	TGTGCCAGCAGCTTAGCGTTGACAGGACCTTCCGAGCAGTACTTC	CASSLALTGPSEQYF
TRBD1	few	TRBJ2-3	TRBV15	TGTGCCACCAGCAGGCCTTCGGAGACAGGGATAGATACGCAGTATTTT	CATSRPSETGIDTQYF
TRBD1	-	TRBJ2-7	TRBV19	TGTGCCAGTTCTACGACAGGGACCTCCTACGAGCAGTACTTC	CASSTTGTSYEQYF
-	-	TRBJ2-1	TRBV5-1	TGCGCCAGCAGCACCACCGGGACAAACAATGAGCAGTTCTTC	CASSTTGTNNEQFF
-	-	TRBJ1-5	TRBV5-6	TGTGCCAGCAGCAGCGACGGGGAGGGTCAGCCCCAGCATTTT	CASSSDGEGQPQHF
TRBD2	-	TRBJ2-7	TRBV7-2	TGTGCCAGCAGCTCCGGACTAGCGGTCTACGAGCAGTACTTC	CASSSGLAVYEQYF
-	-	TRBJ1-1	TRBV27	TGTGCCAGCAGGCGGGACTCGGCGGGGGCTGAAGCTTTCTTT	CASRRDSAGAEAFF
TRBD2	-	TRBJ2-3	TRBV19	TGTGCCAGTAGTAAGGGACTGGGACTAGGCACAGATACGCAGTATTTT	CASSKGLGLGTDTQYF
-	-	TRBJ1-6	TRBV7-9	TGTGCCAGCAGCTACCGGGATTTTAATTCACCCCTCCACTTT	CASSYRDFNSPLHF
-	few	TRBJ1-1	TRBV7-9	TGTGCCAGCAGCTTAGCGCGGGGGGCGCTCACTGAAGCTTTCTTT	CASSLARGALTEAFF
-	-	TRBJ2-3	TRBV6-5	TGTGCCAGTAAGACTAGGTCAAGGCCCACGGATACGCAGTATTTT	CASKTRSRPTDTQYF
TRBD2	few	TRBJ2-5	TRBV10-3	TGTGCCATCAGTGAGAGTGTGACTAGCGGGGGGTACCAAGAGACCCAGTACTTC	CAISESVTSGGYQETQYF
TRBD2	-	TRBJ2-7	TRBV7-9	TGTTCCAGCAGCCCGGGAGGAGCGGGGGGCTACGAGCAGTACTTC	CSSSPGGAGGYEQYF
TRBD1	once	TRBJ2-5	TRBV5-1	TGCGCCAGCAGCTTTGGGACAGTTGAAGGAGAGACCCAGTACTTC	CASSFGTVEGETQYF
-	once	TRBJ1-1	TRBV4-1	TGCGCCAGCAGCCAAGGTAGGGGAACTGAAGCTTTCTTT	CASSQGRGTEAFF
-	-	TRBJ2-7	TRBV28	TGTGCCAGCAGTTTAGAGACCTACGAGCAGTACTTC	CASSLETYEQYF
-	-	TRBJ1-1	TRBV6-5	TGTGCCAGCGGCAGGGGAAGCACTGAAGCTTTCTTT	CASGRGSTEAFF